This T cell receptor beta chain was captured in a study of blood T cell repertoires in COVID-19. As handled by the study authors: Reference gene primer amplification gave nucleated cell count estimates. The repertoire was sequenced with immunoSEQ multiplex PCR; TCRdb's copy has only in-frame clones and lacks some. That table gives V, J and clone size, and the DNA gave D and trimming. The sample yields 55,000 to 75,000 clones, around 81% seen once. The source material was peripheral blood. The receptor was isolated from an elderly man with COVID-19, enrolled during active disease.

DNA for the CDR3: TGTGCCAGTAGTCCTGACAGGGGCTATGGCTACACCTTC. Translating gives CASSPDRGYGYTF. The rearrangement joins TRBV19 to TRBJ1-2, with TRBD1 matching over 8 bases. The germline CDR1 and CDR2 sequences are LNHDA and SQIVND (reference sequence). Germline trimming cut 5 bases from V and 4 bases from J; bases unmatched to any gene: 3. CDR3 length: 13 residues.